This T cell receptor (beta chain) was retrieved from a study of T-cell reconstitution after alpha-beta-depleted transplantation in children. With respect to this clonotype: Its antigen is unknown.

Broader study findings: Most T-cell counts and diversity one year after the transplant came from T cells that were newly produced. From surviving recipient T cells and thymic progenitors came the high day-60 TCRbeta diversity observed in some patients.

Library preparation (for TCRbeta) was performed with unique molecular identifiers. MiXCR, applied by TCRdb to the PCR reads, yields one record per CDR3 protein. The table has 28,000 or so distinct CDR3 sequences, roughly 19% seen once; the top ten hold approximately 40%. This TCR was recovered from a male patient between 2 and 15 years old who had a stem cell transplant for acute lymphoblastic leukemia, so the T cells may come from the graft donor. The starting material was PBMCs, mostly from graft donor cells, obtained 60 days after TCRalphabeta/CD19-depleted stem cell transplant.

The CDR3 region has the DNA TGTGCCAGCAGTCGTCCAAGGGAGGTCGATACGCAGTATTTT. Protein: CASSRPREVDTQYF. The gene calls are TRBV9 and TRBJ2-3, with D possibly being TRBD2 (6 bases). The CDR3 has 14 amino acids. Germline loops: CDR1 SGDLS, CDR2 YYNGEE. Trimming removed 5 bases from V and 6 bases from J, with 16 bases in between.